Listed here are 30 T cell receptor beta chains from one sample, sequenced in a study of blood T cell repertoires in COVID-19. Sequencing used immunoSEQ multiplex PCR; TCRdb keeps in-frame clones, though not all of them. Of 75,000 to 95,000 clones in the sample, roughly 80% were seen once. Sequences were obtained from peripheral blood. These TCRs come from a man in his fifties or sixties with acute or convalescent COVID-19.

This clone was picked up one time. The V and J genes are TRBV4-1 and TRBJ2-7; 7 bases are shared with TRBD2. Germline V CDR1 and CDR2: MGHRA, YSYEKL. Unmatched junction bases numbered 2, after V lost 0 bases and J lost 3 bases. The CDR3 is 14 residues long. As DNA, the CDR3 is TGCGCCAGCAGCCAAGAGGGGGAGGGCTACGAGCAGTACTTC. Translated: CASSQEGEGYEQYF.

The rearrangement links TRBV5-1 to TRBJ2-7, with 11 bases matching TRBD2. Per the germline V gene, CDR1 is SGHRS and CDR2 is YFSETQ. Trimming took 0 bases from V and 0 from J; bases not matched to a gene: 8. The length of the CDR3 is 18 residues. The CDR3 reads CASSLGGGLAESSYEQYF. CDR3 sequence (DNA): TGCGCCAGCAGCTTGGGAGGGGGACTAGCGGAGAGCTCCTACGAGCAGTACTTC.

CDR3 residues: CASSPQGTGAIYGYTF. CDR3 in DNA: TGTGCCAGCAGTCCACAGGGGACAGGTGCTATCTATGGCTACACCTTC. V is TRBV6-4 and J is TRBJ1-2; 8 bases agree with TRBD1. Losses at the gene ends were 5 bases for V and 4 bases for J; bases not matched to a gene: 12. The CDR3 has 16 amino acids. Germline values: CDR1 MRHNA, CDR2 SNTAGT.

This clone ranks as medium-sized. The chain recombines TRBV7-8 with TRBJ1-5; unclear D gene. The length of the CDR3 is 14 residues. Germline V gene data show CDR1 as SGHVS and CDR2 as FQNEAQ. Trimming stripped 1 base from V and 4 bases from J, with 8 bases between. CDR3 coding DNA: TGTGCCAGCAGCTTAGGACTGATAAATCAGCCCCAGCATTTT. This encodes CASSLGLINQPQHF.

Only one count was recorded for this clone. The V and J genes are TRBV15 and TRBJ2-3; D unresolved. Trimming removed 0 bases at V and 4 bases at J, with 5 bases between. CDR3 length: 13 amino acids. The germline V gene has CDR1 LNHNV and CDR2 YYDKDF (reference sequence). The CDR3 region is CATSRDRADTQYF. The DNA of the CDR3 is TGTGCCACCAGCAGAGATCGGGCAGATACGCAGTATTTT.

This chain connects TRBV29-1 to TRBJ2-7; TRBD2 might be the D (6 bases). The CDR3 runs to 16 residues. Trimming shortened V by 0 bases and J by 3 bases, and 18 bases separated the two germline ends. The germline V gene has CDR1 SQVTM and CDR2 ANQGSEA. The DNA of the CDR3 is TGCAGCGTTGAAGATGGGGTAAGGCGGGGCGGCTACGAGCAGTACTTC. It translates to CSVEDGVRRGGYEQYF.

The chain uses TRBV7-6 and TRBJ2-7; TRBD1 matches 9 bases. With V trimmed by 5 bases and J by 6 bases, 14 bases remained unmatched. Per the germline V gene, CDR1 is SGHVS and CDR2 is FNYEAQ. The CDR3 has 16 residues. The CDR3 DNA sequence: TGTGCCAGCAGCCTTGGACAGGGGTTCGTAAAAGGCGAGCAGTACTTC. Amino acids: CASSLGQGFVKGEQYF. Drawing the rest from reference TRBV7-6 and TRBJ2-7, the complete variable domain is GAGVSQSPRYKVTKRGQDVALRCDPISGHVSLYWYRQALGQGPEFLTYFNYEAQQDKSGLPNDRFSAERPEGSISTLTIQRTEQRDSAMYRCASSLGQGFVKGEQYFGPGTRLTVT.

This chain connects TRBV28 to TRBJ2-2; 7 bases agree with TRBD2. CDR1 MDHEN and CDR2 SYDVKM come from the germline V gene. With V trimmed by 3 bases and J by 3 bases, 4 bases remained unmatched. This CDR3 has 15 amino acids. DNA of the CDR3: TGTGCCAGCAGTTTGGGAGCGGGGTACACCGGGGAGCTGTTTTTT. It codes for CASSLGAGYTGELFF.

The chain employs TRBV4-3 and TRBJ1-4; D is perhaps TRBD1 (6 bases). Trimming stripped 6 bases from V and 8 bases from J, with 19 bases between. The CDR3 length is 15 residues. The germline gives CDR1 LGHNA, CDR2 YSLEER. CDR3 in DNA: TGCGCCAGCAGACCTCCGGGGGGCGCGGACGAAAAACTGTTTTTT. This codes for CASRPPGGADEKLFF.

CDR3 sequence (DNA): TGTGCCAGCAGTGCGACAGAATTAACCACAGATACGCAGTATTTT. Its translation is CASSATELTTDTQYF. The genes are TRBV25-1 and TRBJ2-3; D possibly corresponds to TRBD1 (5 bases). Trimming cost V 4 bases and J 2 bases, with 13 bases left between them. The germline V gene encodes CDR1 MGHDK and CDR2 SYGVNS. This CDR3 contains 15 residues.

Worth noting for this clone: This CDR3 is also generated by other DNA sequences in the sample. This chain uses TRBV28 with TRBJ2-5; TRBD2 matches 14 bases. V lost 6 bases and J lost 4; bases outside the gene matches: 7. Germline V gene lookup returns CDR1 MDHEN and CDR2 SYDVKM. CDR3 length equals 16 residues. CDR3 bases: TGTGCCAGCAGCCCGGGACTAGCGGGAGTAGGAGAGACCCAGTACTTC. Translation: CASSPGLAGVGETQYF.

V and J are TRBV18 and TRBJ1-1, with 8 bases matching TRBD1. CDR1 and CDR2 from the germline V gene are KGHSH and LQKENI. The CDR3 has 13 residues. The junction had 2 bases not matched to a gene; V was cut back by 7 bases and J by 1 base. The chain's CDR3 is CASLGTGNTEAFF. The CDR3 DNA reads as TGTGCCAGCTTGGGGACAGGGAACACTGAAGCTTTCTTT.

This rearrangement joins TRBV2 to TRBJ2-5; TRBD2 is a possible D gene (6 bases). Germline loops: CDR1 SNHLY, CDR2 FYNNEI. V gave up 6 bases and J gave up 4 bases, with 15 bases separating them. The CDR3 totals 14 residues. CDR3 amino acids: CASRDKGGGETQYF. The CDR3 coding sequence is TGTGCCAGCAGGGATAAGGGAGGCGGAGAGACCCAGTACTTC.

The chain has TRBV25-1 and TRBJ2-7; maybe TRBD2 (7 bases). The length of the CDR3 is 15 residues. V was pared by 3 bases and J by 1 base, with 13 bases between. The V gene's germline CDR1 is MGHDK and CDR2 SYGVNS. The CDR3 reads CASSEGGGVSYEQYF. In DNA form, the CDR3 reads TGTGCCAGCAGTGAGGGGGGGGGCGTATCCTACGAGCAGTACTTC.

Here the CDR3 DNA reads TGTGCCAGTAGTGTCCAGTATCAGCCCCAGCATTTT. It encodes CASSVQYQPQHF. This sequence joins TRBV19 and TRBJ1-5; no clear D gene. CDR3 length equals 12 residues. Germline V gene lookup returns CDR1 LNHDA and CDR2 SQIVND (reference sequence). V was cut by 5 bases and J by 5 bases, with 7 bases left in between.

This sequence joins TRBV5-4 and TRBJ2-7, with 8 bases aligning to TRBD1. Germline CDR1 and CDR2: SGHNT and YYREEE (reference sequence). V gave up 0 bases and J gave up 7 bases; unmatched junction bases: 9. The CDR3 sequence is 15 residues long. The CDR3 protein is CASSLGGQGTREQYF. The CDR3 DNA follows: TGTGCCAGCAGCTTGGGTGGACAGGGAACGCGGGAGCAGTACTTC.

The CDR3 region is CASSVGGRTGMNTGELFF. CDR3 coding DNA: TGTGCCAGCAGCGTAGGTGGTAGGACAGGGATGAACACCGGGGAGCTGTTTTTT. The gene calls are TRBV9 and TRBJ2-2; 8 bases match TRBD1. The J segment lost 1 base and the V segment lost 0 bases, leaving 8 bases of the junction unmatched. From germline, CDR1 is SGDLS and CDR2 YYNGEE. The CDR3 spans 18 residues.

The chain joins TRBV30 to TRBJ1-2, with D unresolved. V was clipped by 4 bases and J by 2 bases, with 5 bases between them. From germline, CDR1 is GTSNPN and CDR2 SVGIG (reference sequence). The CDR3 consists of 11 residues. The CDR3 here is CAWTQNYGYTF. CDR3 sequence (DNA): TGTGCCTGGACTCAGAACTATGGCTACACCTTC.

The chain has TRBV7-8 and TRBJ1-4, with 8 bases fitting TRBD1. V gave up 4 bases and J gave up 8 bases; unmatched junction bases: 15. CDR1 and CDR2 (germline): SGHVS, FQNEAQ. CDR3 length: 17 residues. In DNA form, the CDR3 reads TGTGCCAGCAGCTACGGACAGGGTGGAGGGAATGGGGAAAAACTGTTTTTT. This codes for CASSYGQGGGNGEKLFF.

V gene TRBV7-2 combines with J gene TRBJ1-6; D is undetermined. V dropped 0 bases and J dropped 0 bases, with 12 bases sitting between them. The V gene's germline CDR1 is SGHTA and CDR2 FQGNSA. The CDR3 extends over 18 amino acids. The CDR3 here is CASSLALGGSSYNSPLHF. CDR3 bases: TGTGCCAGCAGCTTAGCGCTTGGAGGGAGCTCCTATAATTCACCCCTCCACTTT. The variable domain in full, completed from reference TRBV7-2 and TRBJ1-6, reads GAGVSQSPSNKVTEKGKDVELRCDPISGHTALYWYRQSLGQGLEFLIYFQGNSAPDKSGLPSDRFSAERTGGSVSTLTIQRTQQEDSAVYLCASSLALGGSSYNSPLHFGNGTRLTVT.

The rearrangement links TRBV5-6 to TRBJ1-1, with D hard to call. The CDR3 consists of 16 residues. Trimming pared 0 bases from V and 0 bases from J, leaving 12 bases between. The germline V gene has CDR1 SGHDT and CDR2 YYEEEE. The CDR3 region is CASSLAEGGLNTEAFF. For the CDR3, the DNA is TGTGCCAGCAGCTTGGCCGAAGGAGGGTTGAACACTGAAGCTTTCTTT. Full variable domain (rest looked up from reference TRBV5-6 and TRBJ1-1): DAGVTQSPTHLIKTRGQQVTLRCSPKSGHDTVSWYQQALGQGPQFIFQYYEEEERQRGNFPDRFSGHQFPNYSSELNVNALLLGDSALYLCASSLAEGGLNTEAFFGQGTRLTVV.

V gene TRBV3-1 (or the pseudogene TRBV3-2) combines with J gene TRBJ2-7; 8 bases align to TRBD1. Germline V lookup: CDR1 LGHDT, CDR2 YNNKEL (reference sequence). The CDR3 contains 17 residues. J was trimmed by 3 bases and V by 2 bases; bases with no gene match: 12. The CDR3 spells CASSQWPPGQVFYEQYF. CDR3 bases: TGTGCCAGCAGCCAATGGCCCCCGGGACAGGTCTTCTACGAGCAGTACTTC.

This chain links TRBV4-1 with TRBJ2-7; D gene unclear. The CDR3 is made up of 13 amino acids. Trimming removed 3 bases at V and 4 bases at J, with 10 bases between. Germline V gives CDR1 MGHRA, CDR2 YSYEKL. The CDR3 is CASSHRLTYEQYF. The CDR3, as DNA: TGCGCCAGCAGCCATAGACTCACTTACGAGCAGTACTTC.

The J gene is TRBJ1-5, the V gene TRBV6-6; 7 nucleotides line up with TRBD1. CDR1 MNHNY and CDR2 SVGAGI come from the germline V gene (reference sequence). This CDR3 contains 15 residues. V lost 2 bases, J lost 2 bases, and 3 bases stayed unmatched. Written as DNA, the CDR3 is TGTGCCAGCAGTTACGACAGGGCTGGCAATCAGCCCCAGCATTTT. Protein: CASSYDRAGNQPQHF.

This rearrangement joins TRBV10-3 to TRBJ2-3; D is unclear. The CDR3 length is 15 residues. V was shortened by 3 bases and J by 0 bases, with 10 bases between the two germline ends. Looked up from germline, CDR1 is ENHRY and CDR2 is SYGVKD. Written as DNA, the CDR3 is TGTGCCATCAGTGATGGCAGAAAAAGCACAGATACGCAGTATTTT. Its translation: CAISDGRKSTDTQYF.

The V and J genes are TRBV5-1 and TRBJ2-3, with D possibly being TRBD2 (6 bases). Between the trimmed V and J ends, which lost 1 base and 1 base, there was a span of 10 bases. From germline, CDR1 is SGHRS and CDR2 YFSETQ. This CDR3 region has 15 residues. The CDR3 DNA is TGCGCCAGCAGCTTGAGTGGGACTGGCACAGATACGCAGTATTTT. As protein: CASSLSGTGTDTQYF. Full variable domain (remainder filled in from reference TRBV5-1 and TRBJ2-3): KAGVTQTPRYLIKTRGQQVTLSCSPISGHRSVSWYQQTPGQGLQFLFEYFSETQRNKGNFPGRFSGRQFSNSRSEMNVSTLELGDSALYLCASSLSGTGTDTQYFGPGTRLTVL.

This clone was picked up one time. The chain has TRBV14 and TRBJ2-7; TRBD2 agrees at 16 bases. The CDR3 is made up of 17 amino acids. The J segment lost 2 bases and the V segment lost 4 bases, leaving 5 bases of the junction unmatched. Looked up from germline, CDR1 is SGHDN and CDR2 is FVKESK. CDR3 in DNA: TGTGCCAGCAGCCCGGGACTAGCGGGAGGGCCTACCTACGAGCAGTACTTC. It codes for CASSPGLAGGPTYEQYF.

This clone was observed once. The rearrangement joins TRBV7-2 to TRBJ2-7, with 13 bases lining up with TRBD2. The CDR3 consists of 15 residues. CDR1 SGHTA and CDR2 FQGNSA come from the germline V gene. The junction had 5 bases not matched to a gene; V was cut back by 4 bases and J by 5 bases. The CDR3 reads CASSSPTSGRNEQYF. The CDR3 DNA reads as TGTGCCAGCAGCTCCCCGACTAGCGGGAGGAACGAGCAGTACTTC.

This rearrangement joins TRBV19 to TRBJ1-1, with D tentatively TRBD1 (5 bases). Germline lookup yields CDR1 LNHDA and CDR2 SQIVND (reference sequence). The CDR3 totals 15 residues. Trimming left V 6 bases short and J 4 bases short, with 18 bases between. The CDR3 DNA is TGTGCCAGTAGAGGGAATAACAGGAGGGGCACTGAAGCTTTCTTT. Translating it yields CASRGNNRRGTEAFF.

CDR3 DNA sequence: TGTGCCAGCAGTTCAGGACAGCTGAATTCACCCCTCCACTTT. Translated: CASSSGQLNSPLHF. V and J are TRBV6-2 or TRBV6-3 and TRBJ1-6; TRBD1 is a possible D gene (6 bases). V was clipped by 4 bases and J by 7 bases, with 11 bases between them. Germline lookup yields CDR1 MNHEY and CDR2 SVGEGT. The CDR3 is 14 residues long.